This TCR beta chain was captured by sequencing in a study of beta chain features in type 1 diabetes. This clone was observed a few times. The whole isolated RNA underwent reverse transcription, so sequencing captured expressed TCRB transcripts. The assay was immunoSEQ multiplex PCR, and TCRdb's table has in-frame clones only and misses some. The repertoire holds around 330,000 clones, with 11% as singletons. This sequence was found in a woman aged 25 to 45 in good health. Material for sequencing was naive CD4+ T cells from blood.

The CDR3 here is CASSLSGKQFF. The CDR3 DNA follows: TGTGCCAGCAGCCTAAGCGGAAAGCAGTTCTTC. The chain links TRBV14 to TRBJ2-1; TRBD2 might be the D (5 bases). V was cut by 4 bases and J by 11 bases, with 9 bases left in between. The CDR3 sequence is 11 residues long. Germline-derived CDR1 and CDR2 are SGHDN and FVKESK.